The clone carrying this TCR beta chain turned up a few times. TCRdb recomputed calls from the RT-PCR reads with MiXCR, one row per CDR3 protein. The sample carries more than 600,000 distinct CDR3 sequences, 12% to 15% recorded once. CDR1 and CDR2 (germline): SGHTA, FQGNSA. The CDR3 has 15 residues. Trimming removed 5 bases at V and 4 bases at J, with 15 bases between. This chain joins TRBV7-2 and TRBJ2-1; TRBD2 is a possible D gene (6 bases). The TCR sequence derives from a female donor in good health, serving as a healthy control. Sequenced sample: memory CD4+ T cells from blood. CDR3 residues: CASSRGTPSYNEQFF. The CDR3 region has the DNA TGTGCCAGCAGCCGCGGGACCCCCTCGTACAATGAGCAGTTCTTC.